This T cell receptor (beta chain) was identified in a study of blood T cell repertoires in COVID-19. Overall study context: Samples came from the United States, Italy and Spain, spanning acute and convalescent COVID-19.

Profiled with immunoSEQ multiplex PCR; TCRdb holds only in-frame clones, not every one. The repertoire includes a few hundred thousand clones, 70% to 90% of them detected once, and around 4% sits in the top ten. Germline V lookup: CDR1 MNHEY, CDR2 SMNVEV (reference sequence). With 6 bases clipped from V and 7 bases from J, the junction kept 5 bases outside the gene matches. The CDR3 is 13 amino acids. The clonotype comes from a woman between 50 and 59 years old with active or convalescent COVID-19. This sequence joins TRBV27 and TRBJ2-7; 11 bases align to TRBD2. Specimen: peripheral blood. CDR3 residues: CASRLAGAEEQYF. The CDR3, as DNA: TGTGCCAGCAGACTAGCGGGAGCAGAAGAGCAGTACTTC.